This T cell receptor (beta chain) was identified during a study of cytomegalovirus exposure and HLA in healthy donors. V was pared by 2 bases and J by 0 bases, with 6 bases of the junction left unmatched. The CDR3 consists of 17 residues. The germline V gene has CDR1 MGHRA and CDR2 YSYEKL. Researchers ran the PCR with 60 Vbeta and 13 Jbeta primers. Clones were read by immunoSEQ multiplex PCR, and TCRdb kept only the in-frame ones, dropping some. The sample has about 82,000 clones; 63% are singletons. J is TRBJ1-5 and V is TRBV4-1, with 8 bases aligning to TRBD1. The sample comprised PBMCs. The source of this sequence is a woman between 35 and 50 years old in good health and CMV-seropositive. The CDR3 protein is CASSQNQGALSNQPQHF. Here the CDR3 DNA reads TGCGCCAGCAGCCAAAATCAGGGGGCGCTTAGCAATCAGCCCCAGCATTTT.